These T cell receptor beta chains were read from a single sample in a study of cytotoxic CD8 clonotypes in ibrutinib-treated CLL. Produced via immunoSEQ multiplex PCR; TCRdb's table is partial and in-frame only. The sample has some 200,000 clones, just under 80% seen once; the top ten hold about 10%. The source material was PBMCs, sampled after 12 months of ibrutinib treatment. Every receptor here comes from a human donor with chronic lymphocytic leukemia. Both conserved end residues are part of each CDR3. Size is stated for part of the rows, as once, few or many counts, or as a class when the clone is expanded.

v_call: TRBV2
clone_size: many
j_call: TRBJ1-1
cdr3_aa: CASRLFGNTEAFF

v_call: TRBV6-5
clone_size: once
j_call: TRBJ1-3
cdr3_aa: CASNMDRSGNTIYF

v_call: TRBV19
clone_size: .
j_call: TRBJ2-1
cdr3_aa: CASSELAGGNNEQFF

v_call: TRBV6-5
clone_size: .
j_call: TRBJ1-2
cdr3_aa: CASSYAGRREYGYTF

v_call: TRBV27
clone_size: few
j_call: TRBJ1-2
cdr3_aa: CASSLRTGGYYGYTF

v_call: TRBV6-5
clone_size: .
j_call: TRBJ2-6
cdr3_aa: CASSYSNGANVLTF

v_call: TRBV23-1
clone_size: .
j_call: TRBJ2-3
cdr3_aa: CASSQSWISTDTQYF

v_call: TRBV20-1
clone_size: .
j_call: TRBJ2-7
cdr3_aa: CSARDRGEQYF

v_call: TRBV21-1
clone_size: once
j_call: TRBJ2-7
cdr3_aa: CASSKGTSGEKAYEQYF

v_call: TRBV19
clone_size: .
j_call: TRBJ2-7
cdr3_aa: CASSRGGLAAYEQYF

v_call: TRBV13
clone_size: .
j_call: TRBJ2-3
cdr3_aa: CASSLLASPRTDTQYF

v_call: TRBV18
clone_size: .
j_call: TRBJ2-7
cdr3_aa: CASSPRDAGDEQYF

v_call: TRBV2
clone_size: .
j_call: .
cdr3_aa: CASRVGDYEQYF

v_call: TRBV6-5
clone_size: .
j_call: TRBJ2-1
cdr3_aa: CATTSGTYNEQFF

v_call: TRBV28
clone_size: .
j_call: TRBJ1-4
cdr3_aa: CASSRVGAGYEKLFF

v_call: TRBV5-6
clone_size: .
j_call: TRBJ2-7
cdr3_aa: CASSLQGLGGEQYF

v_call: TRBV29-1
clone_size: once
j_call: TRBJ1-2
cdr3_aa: CISWGQGGYTF

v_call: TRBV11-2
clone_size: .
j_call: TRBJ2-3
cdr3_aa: CASRWVDTQYF

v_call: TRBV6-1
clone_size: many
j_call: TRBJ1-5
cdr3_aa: CASSASSGGRQPQHF

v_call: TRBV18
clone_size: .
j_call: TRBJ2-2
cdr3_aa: CASSPLRGIRTGELFF

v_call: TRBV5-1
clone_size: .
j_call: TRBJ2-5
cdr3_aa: CASSRTGIGETQYF

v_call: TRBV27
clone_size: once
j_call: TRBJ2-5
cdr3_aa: CASSQPTGTSGETQYF

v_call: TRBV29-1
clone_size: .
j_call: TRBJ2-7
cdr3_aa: CSVQGQPTYEQYF

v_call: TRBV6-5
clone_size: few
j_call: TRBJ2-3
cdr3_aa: CASSLAGSTDTQYF

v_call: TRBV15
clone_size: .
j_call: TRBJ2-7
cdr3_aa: CATSRPGQGYEQYF

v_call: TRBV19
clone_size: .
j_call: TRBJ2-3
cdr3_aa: CASSSSSRTDTQYF

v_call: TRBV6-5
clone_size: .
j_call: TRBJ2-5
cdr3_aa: CASSPFRETQYF

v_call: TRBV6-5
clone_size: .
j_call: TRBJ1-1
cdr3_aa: CASRDQGAGNTEAFF

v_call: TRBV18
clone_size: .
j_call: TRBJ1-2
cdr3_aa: CASSTGVMFYGYTF